This T cell receptor beta chain comes out of a study of blood T cell repertoires in COVID-19. Across the study: Samples of COVID-19 (acute and convalescent) were obtained from the United States, Italy and Spain. T cells, B-cell-depleted T cells, or PBMCs provided the cDNA or gDNA that served as material.

In the authors' methods: Quantification of nucleated cells was approximated via reference gene primer amplification. The assay was immunoSEQ multiplex PCR, and TCRdb's table has in-frame clones only and misses some. V and J calls plus clone size are reproduced from that table; the DNA served to infer D and trimming. The repertoire consists of about 60,000 clones, with approximately 91% occurring once and the leading ten covering roughly 3.9%. Input material: peripheral blood. The TCR was taken from an older man with acute or convalescent COVID-19.

CDR3 protein: CASSLRQGAWENTEAFF. The CDR3 DNA sequence: TGTGCCAGCAGCTTGAGGCAGGGGGCATGGGAGAACACTGAAGCTTTCTTT. V is TRBV11-2 and J is TRBJ1-1; 8 nucleotides line up with TRBD1. J lost 1 base, V lost 3 bases, and 10 bases had no gene match. The CDR3 consists of 17 residues. CDR1 SGHAT and CDR2 FQNNGV come from the germline V gene.